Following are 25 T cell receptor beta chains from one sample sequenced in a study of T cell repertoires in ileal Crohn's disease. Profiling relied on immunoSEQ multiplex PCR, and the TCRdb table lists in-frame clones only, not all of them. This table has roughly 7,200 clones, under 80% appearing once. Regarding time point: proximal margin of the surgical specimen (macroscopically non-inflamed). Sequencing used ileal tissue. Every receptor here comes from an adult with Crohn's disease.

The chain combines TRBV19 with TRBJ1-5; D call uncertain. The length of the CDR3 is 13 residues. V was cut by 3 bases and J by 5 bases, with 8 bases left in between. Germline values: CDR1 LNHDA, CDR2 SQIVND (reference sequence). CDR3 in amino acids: CASSMGFDQPQHF. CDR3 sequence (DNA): TGTGCCAGTAGTATGGGGTTCGATCAGCCCCAGCATTTT.

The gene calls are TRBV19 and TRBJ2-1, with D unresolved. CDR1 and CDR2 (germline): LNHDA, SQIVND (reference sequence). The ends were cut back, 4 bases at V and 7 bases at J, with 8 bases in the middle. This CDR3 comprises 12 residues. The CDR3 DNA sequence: TGTGCCAGTAGTACCCGTCAGAATGAGCAGTTCTTC. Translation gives CASSTRQNEQFF.

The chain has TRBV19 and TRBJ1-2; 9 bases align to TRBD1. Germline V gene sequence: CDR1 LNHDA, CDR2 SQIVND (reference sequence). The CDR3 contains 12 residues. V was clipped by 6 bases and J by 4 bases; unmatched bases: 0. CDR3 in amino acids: CASRGQGYGYTF. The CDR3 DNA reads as TGTGCCAGTAGGGGACAGGGCTATGGCTACACCTTC.

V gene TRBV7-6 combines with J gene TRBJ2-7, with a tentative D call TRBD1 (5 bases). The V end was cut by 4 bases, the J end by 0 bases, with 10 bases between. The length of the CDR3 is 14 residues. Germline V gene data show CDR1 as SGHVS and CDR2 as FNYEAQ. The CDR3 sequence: CASSSGHSSYEQYF. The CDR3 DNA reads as TGTGCCAGCAGCTCAGGACACTCCTCCTACGAGCAGTACTTC.

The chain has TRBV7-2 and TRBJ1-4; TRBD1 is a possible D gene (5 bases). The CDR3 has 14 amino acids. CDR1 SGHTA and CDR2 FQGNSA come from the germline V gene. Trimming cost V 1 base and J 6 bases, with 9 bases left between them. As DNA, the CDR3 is TGTGCCAGCAGCTTAGAGGGGAGGGATGAAAAACTGTTTTTT. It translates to CASSLEGRDEKLFF. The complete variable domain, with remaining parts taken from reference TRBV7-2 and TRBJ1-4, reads GAGVSQSPSNKVTEKGKDVELRCDPISGHTALYWYRQSLGQGLEFLIYFQGNSAPDKSGLPSDRFSAERTGGSVSTLTIQRTQQEDSAVYLCASSLEGRDEKLFFGSGTQLSVL.

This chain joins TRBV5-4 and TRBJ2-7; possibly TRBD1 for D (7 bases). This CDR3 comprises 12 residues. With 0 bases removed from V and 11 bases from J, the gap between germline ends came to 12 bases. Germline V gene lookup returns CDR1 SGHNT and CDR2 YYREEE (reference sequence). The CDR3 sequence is CASSLVGRGEYF. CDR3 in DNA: TGTGCCAGCAGCTTGGTCGGCAGGGGGGAGTACTTC.

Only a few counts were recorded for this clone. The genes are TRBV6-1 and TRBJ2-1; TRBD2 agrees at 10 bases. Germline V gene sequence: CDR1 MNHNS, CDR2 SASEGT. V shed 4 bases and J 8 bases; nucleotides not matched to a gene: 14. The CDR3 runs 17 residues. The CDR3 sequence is CASSVISGGPFPHEQFF. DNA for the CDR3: TGTGCCAGCAGTGTAATTAGCGGGGGGCCCTTCCCCCATGAGCAGTTCTTC.

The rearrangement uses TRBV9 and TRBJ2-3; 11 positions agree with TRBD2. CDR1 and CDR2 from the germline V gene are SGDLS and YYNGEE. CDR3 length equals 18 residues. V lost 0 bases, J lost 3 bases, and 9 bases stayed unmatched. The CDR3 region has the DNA TGTGCCAGCAGCGTAGGGTCTAGCGGGGGGCGGTGGACAGATACGCAGTATTTT. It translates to CASSVGSSGGRWTDTQYF.

The CDR3: CASSADGPRAQYF. CDR3 DNA: TGTGCCAGCAGCGCCGACGGGCCCAGGGCGCAGTATTTT. V is TRBV6-1 and J is TRBJ2-3; tentative D call: TRBD1 (5 bases). This CDR3 comprises 13 residues. Per germline, CDR1 MNHNS and CDR2 SASEGT. Trimming stripped 6 bases from V and 10 bases from J, with 17 bases between.

The CDR3 nucleotides are TGTGCCAGCAGCGTGGGACACCCCAGCAATCAGCCCCAGCATTTT. Translated: CASSVGHPSNQPQHF. The gene calls are TRBV2 and TRBJ1-5; TRBD1 is a possible D gene (6 bases). The CDR3 is 15 amino acids. Germline V gene sequence: CDR1 SNHLY, CDR2 FYNNEI. The V end lost 6 bases, the J end lost 1 base, and 13 bases lay between the germline ends.

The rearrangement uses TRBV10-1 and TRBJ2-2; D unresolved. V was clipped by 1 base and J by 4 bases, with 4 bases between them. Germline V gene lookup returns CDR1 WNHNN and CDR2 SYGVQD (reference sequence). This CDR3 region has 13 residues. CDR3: CASSELVTGELFF. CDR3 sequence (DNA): TGCGCCAGCAGTGAGTTGGTCACCGGGGAGCTGTTTTTT.

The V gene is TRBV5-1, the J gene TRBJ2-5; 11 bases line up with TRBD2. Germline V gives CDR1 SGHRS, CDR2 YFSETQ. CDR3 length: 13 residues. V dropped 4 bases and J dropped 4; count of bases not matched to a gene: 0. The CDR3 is CASSTSGGETQYF. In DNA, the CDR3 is TGCGCCAGCAGCACTAGCGGGGGAGAGACCCAGTACTTC.

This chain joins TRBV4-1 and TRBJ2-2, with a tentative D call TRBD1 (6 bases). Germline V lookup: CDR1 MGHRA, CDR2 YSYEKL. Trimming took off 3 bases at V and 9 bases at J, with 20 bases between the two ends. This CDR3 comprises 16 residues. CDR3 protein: CASSHTLGGNLRELFF. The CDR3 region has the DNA TGCGCCAGCAGCCACACTTTAGGGGGAAATCTGAGGGAGCTGTTTTTT.

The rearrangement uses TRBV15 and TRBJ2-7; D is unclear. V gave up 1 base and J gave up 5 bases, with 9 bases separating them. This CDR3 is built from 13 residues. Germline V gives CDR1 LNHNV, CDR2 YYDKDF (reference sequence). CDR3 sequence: CATSRAGTHEQYF. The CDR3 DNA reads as TGTGCCACCAGCAGAGCCGGAACCCACGAGCAGTACTTC. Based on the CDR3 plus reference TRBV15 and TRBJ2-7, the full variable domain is DAMVIQNPRYQVTQFGKPVTLSCSQTLNHNVMYWYQQKSSQAPKLLFHYYDKDFNNEADTPDNFQSRRPNTSFCFLDIRSPGLGDTAMYLCATSRAGTHEQYFGPGTRLTVT.

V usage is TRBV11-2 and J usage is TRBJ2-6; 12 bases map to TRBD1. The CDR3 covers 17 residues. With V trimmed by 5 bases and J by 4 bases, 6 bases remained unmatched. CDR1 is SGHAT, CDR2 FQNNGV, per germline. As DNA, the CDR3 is TGTGCCAGCAGCCGGGACAGGGGGCGCTCAGGGGCCAACGTCCTGACTTTC. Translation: CASSRDRGRSGANVLTF.

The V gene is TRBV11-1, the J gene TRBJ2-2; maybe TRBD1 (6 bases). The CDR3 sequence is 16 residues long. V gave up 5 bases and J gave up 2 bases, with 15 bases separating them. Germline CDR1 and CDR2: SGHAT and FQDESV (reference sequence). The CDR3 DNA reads TGTGCCAGCAGCCCGTTCGGGACATTTAACACCGGGGAGCTGTTTTTT. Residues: CASSPFGTFNTGELFF.

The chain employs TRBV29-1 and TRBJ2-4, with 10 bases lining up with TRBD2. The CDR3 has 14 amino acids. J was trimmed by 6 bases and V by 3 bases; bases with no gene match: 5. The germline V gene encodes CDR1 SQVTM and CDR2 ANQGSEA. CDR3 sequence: CSVEVAGGLNIQYF. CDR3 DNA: TGCAGCGTTGAGGTAGCGGGAGGCCTAAACATTCAGTACTTC.

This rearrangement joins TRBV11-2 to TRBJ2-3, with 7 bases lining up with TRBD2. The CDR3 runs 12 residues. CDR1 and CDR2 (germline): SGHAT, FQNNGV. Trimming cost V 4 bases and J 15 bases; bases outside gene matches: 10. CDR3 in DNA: TGTGCCAGCAGCTCGAGGAGCGGGAATCCCTATTTT. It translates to CASSSRSGNPYF.

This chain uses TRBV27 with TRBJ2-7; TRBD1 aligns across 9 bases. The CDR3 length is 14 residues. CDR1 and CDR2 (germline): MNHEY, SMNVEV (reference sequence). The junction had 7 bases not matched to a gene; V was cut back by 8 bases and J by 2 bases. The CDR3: CASGPRTGAYEQYF. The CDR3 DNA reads TGTGCCAGCGGACCAAGGACAGGGGCCTACGAGCAGTACTTC.

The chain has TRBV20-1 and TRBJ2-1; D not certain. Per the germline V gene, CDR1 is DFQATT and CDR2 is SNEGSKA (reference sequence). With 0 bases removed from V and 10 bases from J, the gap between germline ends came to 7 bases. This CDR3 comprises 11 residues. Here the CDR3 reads CSARDVGEQFF. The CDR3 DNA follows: TGCAGTGCTAGAGATGTAGGCGAGCAGTTCTTC.

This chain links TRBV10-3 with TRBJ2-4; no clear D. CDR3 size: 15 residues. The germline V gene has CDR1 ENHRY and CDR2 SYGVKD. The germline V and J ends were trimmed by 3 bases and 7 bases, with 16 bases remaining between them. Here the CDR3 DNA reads TGTGCCATCAGTGACTCCACGGTTGTCAGGAACATTCAGTACTTC. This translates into CAISDSTVVRNIQYF.

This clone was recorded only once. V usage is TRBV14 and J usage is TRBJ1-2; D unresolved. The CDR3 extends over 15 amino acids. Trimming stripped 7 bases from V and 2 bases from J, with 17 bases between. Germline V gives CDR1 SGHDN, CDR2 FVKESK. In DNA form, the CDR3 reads TGTGCCAGCACCCCTTTAGGGCAGGCGAACTATGGCTACACCTTC. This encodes CASTPLGQANYGYTF.

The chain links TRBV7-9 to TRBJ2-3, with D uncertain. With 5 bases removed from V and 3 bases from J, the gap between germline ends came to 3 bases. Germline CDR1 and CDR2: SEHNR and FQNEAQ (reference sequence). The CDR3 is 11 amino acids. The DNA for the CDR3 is TGTGCCAGCAGCCAAACAGATACGCAGTATTTT. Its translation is CASSQTDTQYF.

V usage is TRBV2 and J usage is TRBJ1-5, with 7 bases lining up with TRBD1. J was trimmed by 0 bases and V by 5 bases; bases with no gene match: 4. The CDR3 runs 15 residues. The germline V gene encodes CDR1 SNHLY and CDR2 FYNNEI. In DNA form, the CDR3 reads TGTGCCAGCAGTCCGGGACAGTATAGCAATCAGCCCCAGCATTTT. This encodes CASSPGQYSNQPQHF.

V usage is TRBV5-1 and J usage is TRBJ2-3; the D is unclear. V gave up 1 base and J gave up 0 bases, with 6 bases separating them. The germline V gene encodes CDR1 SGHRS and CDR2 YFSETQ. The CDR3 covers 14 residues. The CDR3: CASSLWGSTDTQYF. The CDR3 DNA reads TGCGCCAGCAGCTTGTGGGGTAGCACAGATACGCAGTATTTT.